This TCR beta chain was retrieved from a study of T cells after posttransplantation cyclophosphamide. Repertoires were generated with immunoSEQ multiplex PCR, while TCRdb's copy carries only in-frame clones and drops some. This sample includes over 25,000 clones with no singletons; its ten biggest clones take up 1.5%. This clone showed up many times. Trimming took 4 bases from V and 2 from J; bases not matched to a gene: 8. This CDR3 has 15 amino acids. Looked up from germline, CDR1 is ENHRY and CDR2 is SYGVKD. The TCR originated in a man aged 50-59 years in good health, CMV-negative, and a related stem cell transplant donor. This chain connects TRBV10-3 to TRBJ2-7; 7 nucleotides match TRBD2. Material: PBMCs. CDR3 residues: CAISGRAGAAYEQYF. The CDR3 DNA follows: TGTGCCATCAGTGGGAGGGCGGGAGCGGCCTACGAGCAGTACTTC.